This is a list of T cell receptor beta chains from one sample in a study of beta chain features in type 1 diabetes. The assay was immunoSEQ multiplex PCR, and TCRdb's table has in-frame clones only and misses some. The sample yields over 150,000 clones, about 12% seen once. The sample comprised central memory CD4+ T cells from blood. These receptors all come from a woman younger than 30 in good health. Each CDR3 is given without its conserved first and last residue. A D gene is named only where the DNA matches it firmly.

>TRBJ2-7|TRBV9|NA
ASSVLAGAEQY
>TRBJ2-1|TRBV4-1|NA
ASSRLNSDEQF
>TRBJ2-1|TRBV5-1|TRBD1
ASSLTGAYNEQF
>TRBJ2-7|TRBV27|TRBD1
ASSLYGTGASGEQY
>TRBJ2-3|TRBV7-9|NA
ASIPGEVPDTQY
>TRBJ1-3|TRBV5-4|NA
ASSKDSFVSGNTIY
>TRBJ2-7|TRBV20-1|NA
SAPSRDEQY
>TRBJ1-4|TRBV5-1|NA
ASSRVPSEKLF
>TRBJ2-7|TRBV28|NA
ASSFLGYEQY
>TRBJ1-5|TRBV10-3|TRBD1
AISATGSNQPQH
>TRBJ2-2|TRBV30|NA
AWTLWGRNTGELF
>TRBJ2-7|TRBV28|NA
ASTPGAGHPYEQY
>TRBJ2-7|TRBV7-2|TRBD2
ASSLARTSLY
>TRBJ1-3|TRBV9|NA
ASSVSAGGNTIY
>TRBJ2-1|TRBV7-9|NA
ASSSGLTSYNEQF
>TRBJ2-7|TRBV19|TRBD1
ASSVPGQGGYEQY
>TRBJ1-5|TRBV9|NA
ASSVSVGQCNQPQH
>TRBJ1-2|TRBV28|NA
ASSSGYGYT
>TRBJ2-7|TRBV2|NA
ASSGQGRVSEQY
>TRBJ2-5|TRBV9|NA
ASSETGTKETQY
>TRBJ1-1|TRBV15|TRBD1
ATSTGQWNTEAF
>TRBJ2-2|TRBV18|TRBD1
ASSPSSSGTGGTGELF
>TRBJ2-1|TRBV18|TRBD1
ASSPQGQGANEQF
>TRBJ2-1|TRBV18|TRBD2
ASSPNPREGEQF
>TRBJ2-1|TRBV9|NA
ASRLVSSNEQF
>TRBJ1-2|TRBV2|NA
ASSLSNYGYT
>TRBJ2-3|TRBV9|TRBD2
ASSVARAGVGSRGTDTQY
>TRBJ2-3|TRBV7-2|TRBD2
ASSLGLAEDTQY
>TRBJ2-5|TRBV29-1|TRBD2
SVQGGGRARETQY
>TRBJ1-1|TRBV5-1|TRBD1
ASSTTQGARGTEAF
>TRBJ1-4|TRBV4-1|TRBD1
ASSRTGGEKLF
>TRBJ1-4|TRBV5-1|NA
ASSLDVQPNEKLF
>TRBJ2-3|TRBV28|NA
ASSGATRTARTDTQY
>TRBJ1-2|TRBV30|NA
AWSSKQPNYGYT
>TRBJ2-1|TRBV14|NA
ASSQVRVSSYNEQF
>TRBJ1-5|TRBV7-2|NA
ASSLGAGNQPQH
>TRBJ2-1|TRBV5-8|TRBD2
ASSHGTSTHNEQF
>TRBJ2-1|TRBV7-2|NA
ASSLSSRNEQF
>TRBJ2-5|TRBV7-9|TRBD1
ATGAGTASQETQY
>TRBJ1-2|TRBV29-1|TRBD1
SADRANYGYT
>TRBJ1-1|TRBV7-2|TRBD1
ASSSTGGFTEAF
>TRBJ1-5|TRBV19|NA
ATSSRESNQPQH
>TRBJ1-1|TRBV5-4|NA
ASTLHSLNTEAF
>TRBJ2-7|TRBV7-2|NA
ASSLGRSTYEQY
>TRBJ2-5|TRBV4-2|TRBD2
ASSQDGSGYQETQY
>TRBJ1-2|TRBV28|NA
ASRTNGWDGYT